The entry below describes one T cell receptor (beta chain). What it binds is not known. The PCR employed 60 Vbeta primers together with 13 Jbeta primers. Clones were sequenced by immunoSEQ multiplex PCR, and TCRdb holds only the in-frame ones, with some missing. The sample has some 150,000 clones; the top ten hold 2% to 2.5%. Germline lookup yields CDR1 SEHNR and CDR2 FQNEAQ (reference sequence). The germline V and J ends were trimmed by 0 bases and 8 bases, with 16 bases remaining between them. The CDR3 consists of 15 residues. The sample comes from a study of cytomegalovirus exposure and HLA in healthy donors. Broader study findings: By a later analysis, the bulk of CMV-associated TCR beta chains appeared HLA-restricted.

The sequence came from a woman younger than 35 in good health and CMV-seronegative. This sequence joins TRBV7-9 and TRBJ1-2, with no clear D. Material: PBMCs. Here the CDR3 DNA reads TGTGCCAGCAGCTTAGCGGGGAGGCCCTATGGGGGCTACACCTTC. It specifies CASSLAGRPYGGYTF. Full variable domain (remainder filled in from reference TRBV7-9 and TRBJ1-2): DTGVSQNPRHKITKRGQNVTFRCDPISEHNRLYWYRQTLGQGPEFLTYFQNEAQLEKSRLLSDRFSAERPKGSFSTLEIQRTEQGDSAMYLCASSLAGRPYGGYTFGSGTRLTVV.